This record looks at one TCR beta chain sequence and its context. These data come from a study of blood T cell repertoires in COVID-19. Study summary: COVID-19 samples from acute and convalescent phases originated in the United States, Italy and Spain. PBMCs, B-cell-depleted T cells, or T cells provided the cDNA or gDNA that made up the material.

Authors' processing steps: Amplification with reference gene primers provided the estimates of nucleated cell counts. The method was immunoSEQ multiplex PCR; TCRdb's version includes in-frame clones alone and lacks a portion of them. D and trimming were read from the DNA, whereas the V and J calls and clone size are those reported in that table. The sample yields some 70,000 clones, roughly 89% seen once. The CDR3 consists of 15 residues. Germline loops: CDR1 SGHRS, CDR2 YFSETQ. V was pared by 6 bases and J by 0 bases, with 10 bases between. The receptor comes from a man aged 50 to 60 with active COVID-19. V and J are TRBV5-1 and TRBJ2-6, with D perhaps matching TRBD2 (6 bases). The specimen was peripheral blood. Here the CDR3 reads CASIPGSSGANVLTF. CDR3 DNA sequence: TGCGCCAGCATTCCCGGGAGCTCTGGGGCCAACGTCCTGACTTTC.